The next 7 T cell receptor beta chains were all read from a single sample in a study of blood T cell repertoires in COVID-19. Data came from immunoSEQ multiplex PCR; TCRdb stores just in-frame clones and leaves some out. The table includes about 20,000 clones, less than 85% detected once. Material for sequencing was peripheral blood. These receptors all come from a man aged 80 or over with acute or convalescent COVID-19.

The rearrangement joins TRBV7-3 to TRBJ2-2; possible D gene TRBD2, 6 bases. This CDR3 has 15 residues. Germline V gene lookup returns CDR1 SGHTA and CDR2 FQGTGA. The ends were cut back, 1 base at V and 4 bases at J, with 10 bases in the middle. The CDR3 here is CASSLMQGGTGELFF. The CDR3 DNA follows: TGTGCCAGCAGCTTAATGCAGGGAGGCACCGGGGAGCTGTTTTTT.

This clone occurred a few times. This rearrangement joins TRBV29-1 to TRBJ2-1; TRBD2 matches 13 bases. The CDR3 is 15 residues long. The V gene's germline CDR1 is SQVTM and CDR2 ANQGSEA. J lost 6 bases, V lost 3 bases, and 5 bases had no gene match. The CDR3 is CSVDSGTSGTNEQFF. The DNA for the CDR3 is TGCAGCGTTGACTCCGGGACTAGCGGGACCAATGAGCAGTTCTTC.

This rearrangement joins TRBV7-9 to TRBJ1-1; 10 nucleotides match TRBD1. The CDR3 loop spans 16 amino acids. The junction had 7 bases not matched to a gene; V was cut back by 2 bases and J by 4 bases. CDR1 SEHNR and CDR2 FQNEAQ come from the germline V gene (reference sequence). The CDR3 reads CASSLTGTGDLTEAFF. The CDR3 bases are TGTGCCAGCAGCTTAACCGGGACAGGGGATCTCACTGAAGCTTTCTTT.

CDR3 nucleotides: TGTGCCAGCAGAAGGTCCCTAGCGGGAGAATCAACAGATACGCAGTATTTT. Translated: CASRRSLAGESTDTQYF. The V call is TRBV21-1, the J call TRBJ2-3; the tabulated D call, TRBD2, remains unverified against the DNA. TRBV21-1 is deemed a pseudogene. This CDR3 spans 17 amino acids.

V is TRBV9 and J is TRBJ2-1, with 10 bases lining up with TRBD2. The CDR3 loop spans 17 amino acids. The germline V gene encodes CDR1 SGDLS and CDR2 YYNGEE. Trimming at V came to 0 bases and at J to 2 bases, leaving 5 bases not matched to a gene. Written as DNA, the CDR3 is TGTGCCAGCAGCGTAGAACGACTAGCGGGTGCCTACAATGAGCAGTTCTTC. It specifies CASSVERLAGAYNEQFF.

The rearrangement joins TRBV19 to TRBJ1-5, with unresolved D. This CDR3 is built from 14 residues. The germline CDR1 and CDR2 sequences are LNHDA and SQIVND (reference sequence). Trimming shortened V by 6 bases and J by 3 bases, and 12 bases separated the two germline ends. For the CDR3, the DNA is TGTGCCAGTAGAAGTGGGCTCGACAATCAGCCCCAGCATTTT. Translating it yields CASRSGLDNQPQHF. The full variable domain, its missing parts supplied by reference TRBV19 and TRBJ1-5, is DGGITQSPKYLFRKEGQNVTLSCEQNLNHDAMYWYRQDPGQGLRLIYYSQIVNDFQKGDIAEGYSVSREKKESFPLTVTSAQKNPTAFYLCASRSGLDNQPQHFGDGTRLSIL.

The rearrangement joins TRBV14 to TRBJ2-4, with 7 positions matching TRBD2. Trimming took 0 bases from V and 1 from J; bases not matched to a gene: 3. The CDR3 contains 16 residues. Germline V lookup: CDR1 SGHDN, CDR2 FVKESK. In DNA form, the CDR3 reads TGTGCCAGCAGCCAAGATCCAGCGGGGGCCAAAAACATTCAGTACTTC. This gives the protein CASSQDPAGAKNIQYF.